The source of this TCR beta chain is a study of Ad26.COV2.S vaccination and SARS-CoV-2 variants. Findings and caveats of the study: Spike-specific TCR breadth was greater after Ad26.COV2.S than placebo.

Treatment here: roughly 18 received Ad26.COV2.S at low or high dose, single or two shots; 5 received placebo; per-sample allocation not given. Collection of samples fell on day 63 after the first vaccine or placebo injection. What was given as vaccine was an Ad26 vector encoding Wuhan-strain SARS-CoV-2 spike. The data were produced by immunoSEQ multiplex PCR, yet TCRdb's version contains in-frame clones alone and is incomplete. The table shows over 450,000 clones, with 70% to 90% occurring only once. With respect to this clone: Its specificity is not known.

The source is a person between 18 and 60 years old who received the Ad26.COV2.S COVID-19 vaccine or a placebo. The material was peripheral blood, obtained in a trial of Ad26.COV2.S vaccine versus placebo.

The CDR3 DNA reads as TGTGCCAGCTCACCCTCACTACCAGATACGCAGTATTTT. As protein: CASSPSLPDTQYF. The chain links TRBV18 to TRBJ2-3; D is uncertain. CDR1 is KGHSH and CDR2 is LQKENI in the germline V gene. The CDR3 has 13 amino acids. Trimming took off 3 bases at V and 4 bases at J, with 8 bases between the two ends.